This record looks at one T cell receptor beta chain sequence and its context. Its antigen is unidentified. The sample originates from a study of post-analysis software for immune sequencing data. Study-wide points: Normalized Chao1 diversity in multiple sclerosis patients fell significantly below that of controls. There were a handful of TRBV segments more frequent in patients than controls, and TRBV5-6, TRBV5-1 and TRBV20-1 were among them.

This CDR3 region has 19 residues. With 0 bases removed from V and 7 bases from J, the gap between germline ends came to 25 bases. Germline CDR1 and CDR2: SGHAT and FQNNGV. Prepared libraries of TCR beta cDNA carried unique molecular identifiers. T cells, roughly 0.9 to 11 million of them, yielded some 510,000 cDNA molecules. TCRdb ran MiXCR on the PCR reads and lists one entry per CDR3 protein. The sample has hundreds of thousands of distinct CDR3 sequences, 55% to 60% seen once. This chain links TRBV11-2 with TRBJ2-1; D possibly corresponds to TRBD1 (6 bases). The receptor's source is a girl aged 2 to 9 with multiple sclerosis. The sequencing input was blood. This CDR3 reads CASSLDSWGERDTSNEQFF. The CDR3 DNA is TGTGCCAGCAGCTTAGATTCTTGGGGCGAAAGGGACACATCGAATGAGCAGTTCTTC. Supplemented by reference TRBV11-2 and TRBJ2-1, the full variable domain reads EAGVAQSPRYKIIEKRQSVAFWCNPISGHATLYWYQQILGQGPKLLIQFQNNGVVDDSQLPKDRFSAERLKGVDSTLKIQPAKLEDSAVYLCASSLDSWGERDTSNEQFFGPGTRLTVL.